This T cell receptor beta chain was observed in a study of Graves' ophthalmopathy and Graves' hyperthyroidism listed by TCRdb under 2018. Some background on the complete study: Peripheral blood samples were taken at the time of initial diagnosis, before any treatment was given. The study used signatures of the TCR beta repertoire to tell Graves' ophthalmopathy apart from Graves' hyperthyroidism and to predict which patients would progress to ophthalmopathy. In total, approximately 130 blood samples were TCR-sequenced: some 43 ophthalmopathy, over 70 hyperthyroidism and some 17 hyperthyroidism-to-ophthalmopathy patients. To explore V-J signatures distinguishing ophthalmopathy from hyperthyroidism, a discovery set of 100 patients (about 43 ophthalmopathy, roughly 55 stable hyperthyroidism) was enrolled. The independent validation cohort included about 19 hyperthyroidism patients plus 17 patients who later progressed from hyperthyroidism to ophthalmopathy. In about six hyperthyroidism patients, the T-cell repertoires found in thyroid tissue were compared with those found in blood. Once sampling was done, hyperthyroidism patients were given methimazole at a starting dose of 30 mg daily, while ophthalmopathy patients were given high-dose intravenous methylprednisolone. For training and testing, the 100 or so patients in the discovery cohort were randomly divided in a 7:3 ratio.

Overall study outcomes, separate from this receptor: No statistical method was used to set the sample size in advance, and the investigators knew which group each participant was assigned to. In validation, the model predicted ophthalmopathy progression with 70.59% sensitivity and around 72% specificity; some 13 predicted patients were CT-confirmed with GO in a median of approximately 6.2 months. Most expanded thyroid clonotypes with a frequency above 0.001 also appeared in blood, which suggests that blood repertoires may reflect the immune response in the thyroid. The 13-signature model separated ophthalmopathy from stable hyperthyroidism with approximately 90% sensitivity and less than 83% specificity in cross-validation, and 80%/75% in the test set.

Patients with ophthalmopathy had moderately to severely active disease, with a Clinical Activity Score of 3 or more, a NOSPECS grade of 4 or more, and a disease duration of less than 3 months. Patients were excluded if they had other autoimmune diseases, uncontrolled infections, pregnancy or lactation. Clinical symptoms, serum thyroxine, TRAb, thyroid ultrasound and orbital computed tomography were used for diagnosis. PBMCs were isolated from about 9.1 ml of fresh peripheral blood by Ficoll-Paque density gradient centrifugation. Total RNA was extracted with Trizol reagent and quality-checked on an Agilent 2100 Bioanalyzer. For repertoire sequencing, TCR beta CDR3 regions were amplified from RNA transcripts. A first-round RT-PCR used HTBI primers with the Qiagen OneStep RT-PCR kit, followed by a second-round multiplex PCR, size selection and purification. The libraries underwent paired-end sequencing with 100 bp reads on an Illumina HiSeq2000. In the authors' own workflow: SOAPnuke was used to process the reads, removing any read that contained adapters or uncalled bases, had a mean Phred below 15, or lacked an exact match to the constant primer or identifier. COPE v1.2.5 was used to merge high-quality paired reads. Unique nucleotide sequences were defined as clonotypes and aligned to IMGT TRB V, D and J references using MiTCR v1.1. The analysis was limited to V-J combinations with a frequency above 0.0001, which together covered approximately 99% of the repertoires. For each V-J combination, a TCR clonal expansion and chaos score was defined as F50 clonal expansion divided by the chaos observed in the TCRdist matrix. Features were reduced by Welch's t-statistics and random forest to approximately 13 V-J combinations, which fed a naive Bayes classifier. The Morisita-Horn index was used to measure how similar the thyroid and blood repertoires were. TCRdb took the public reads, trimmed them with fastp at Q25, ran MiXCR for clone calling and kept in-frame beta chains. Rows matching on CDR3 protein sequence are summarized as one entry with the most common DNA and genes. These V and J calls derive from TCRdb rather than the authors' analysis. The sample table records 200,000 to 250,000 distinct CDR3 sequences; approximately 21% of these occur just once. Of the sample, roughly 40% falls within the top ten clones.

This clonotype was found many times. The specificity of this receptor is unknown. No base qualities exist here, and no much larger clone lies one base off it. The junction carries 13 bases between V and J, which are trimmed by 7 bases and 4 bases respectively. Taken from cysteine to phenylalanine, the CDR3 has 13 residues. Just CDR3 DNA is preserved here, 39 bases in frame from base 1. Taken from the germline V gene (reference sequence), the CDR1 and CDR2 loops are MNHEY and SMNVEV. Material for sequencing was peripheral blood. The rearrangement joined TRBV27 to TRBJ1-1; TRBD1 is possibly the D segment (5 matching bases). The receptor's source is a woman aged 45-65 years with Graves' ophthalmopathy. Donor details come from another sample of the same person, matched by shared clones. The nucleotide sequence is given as TGTGCCAGCATGGCAGGGATGGGCACTGAAGCTTTCTTT. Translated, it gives CASMAGMGTEAFF.